Shown below are 21 T cell receptor beta chains from a single sample sequenced in a study of shared clonotypes between healthy human individuals. TCRdb keeps only in-frame clones here, not all; method: immunoSEQ multiplex PCR. The sample carries about 2 million clones, about 95% recorded once. Naive CD8 cells lacked CD45RO, underwent positive selection for CCR7 and left out terminally differentiated effector memory CD45RA+ cells. Material for sequencing was naive CD8+ T cells sorted from blood. The source of these receptors is a man between 18 and 29 years old in good health.

The chain combines TRBV30 with TRBJ2-5; tentatively, D is TRBD1 (6 bases). The germline V and J ends were trimmed by 0 bases and 4 bases, with 9 bases remaining between them. Per the germline V gene, CDR1 is GTSNPN and CDR2 is SVGIG (reference sequence). CDR3 length: 13 amino acids. The DNA for the CDR3 is TGTGCCTGGAGTGTGGCAGGGGCAGAGACCCAGTACTTC. Protein product: CAWSVAGAETQYF.

The chain carries TRBV4-1 and TRBJ2-3; no reliable D call. This CDR3 comprises 15 residues. Germline V gives CDR1 MGHRA, CDR2 YSYEKL. Trimming took 3 bases from V and 0 from J, leaving 10 bases between them. This chain's CDR3 is CASSHTGPSTDTQYF. The CDR3 region has the DNA TGCGCCAGCAGCCATACCGGGCCAAGCACAGATACGCAGTATTTT.

This rearrangement joins TRBV4-2 to TRBJ1-5; D remains unclear. This CDR3 has 16 amino acids. The germline V gene encodes CDR1 LGHNA and CDR2 YNFKEQ. V lost 0 bases, J lost 6 bases, and 15 bases lay in between. Here the CDR3 DNA reads TGTGCCAGCAGCCAAGATCCCCGGGCTATGGGTCAGCCCCAGCATTTT. As protein: CASSQDPRAMGQPQHF.

The chain recombines TRBV5-1 with TRBJ1-1; D call uncertain. Germline lookup yields CDR1 SGHRS and CDR2 YFSETQ. The CDR3 has 16 amino acids. Trimming stripped 4 bases from V and 0 bases from J, with 16 bases between. CDR3 coding DNA: TGCGCCAGCAGCCCCGGAGGCCCCTACCTGAACACTGAAGCTTTCTTT. This codes for CASSPGGPYLNTEAFF.

The J gene is TRBJ1-2, the V gene TRBV7-9; no definite D call. V lost 1 base and J lost 7, with 13 bases in between. Germline CDR1 and CDR2: SEHNR and FQNEAQ (reference sequence). This CDR3 has 14 amino acids. The CDR3 region is CASSLEGGRSGYTF. As DNA, the CDR3 is TGTGCCAGCAGCTTAGAGGGAGGGAGATCTGGCTACACCTTC.

A remark on this clone: The sample carries other DNA sequences with the same CDR3. The chain has TRBV30 and TRBJ2-3, with TRBD1 as a possible D gene (5 bases). Germline CDR1 is GTSNPN and CDR2 is SVGIG (reference sequence). The germline V and J ends were trimmed by 0 bases and 5 bases, with 6 bases remaining between them. The CDR3 is 12 amino acids. CDR3: CAWSVGEDTQYF. The DNA for the CDR3 is TGTGCCTGGAGTGTAGGGGAAGATACGCAGTATTTT.

The J gene is TRBJ2-1, the V gene TRBV7-4; perhaps TRBD2 as D (6 bases). Germline assignment: CDR1 SGHVT and CDR2 SQSDAQ. V was shortened by 6 bases and J by 2 bases, with 14 bases between the two germline ends. This CDR3 region has 15 residues. The DNA for the CDR3 is TGTGCCAGCAGGCCGGAGGGACTCGCCTACAATGAGCAGTTCTTC. Its translation: CASRPEGLAYNEQFF.

DNA of the CDR3: TGTGCCAGCAGCGTAGGAGGGGCCGGGACAGGGGGCCCTGAAGCTTTCTTT. Translation: CASSVGGAGTGGPEAFF. The gene calls are TRBV9 and TRBJ1-1; 12 nucleotides line up with TRBD1. Per germline, CDR1 SGDLS and CDR2 YYNGEE. The trim removed 0 bases at V and 6 bases at J, leaving 9 bases unmatched. The CDR3 has 17 residues.

The chain links TRBV7-9 to TRBJ2-5, with 7 bases matching TRBD1. The V segment lost 1 base and the J segment 5 bases; nucleotides outside the gene matches: 7. Per germline, CDR1 SEHNR and CDR2 FQNEAQ (reference sequence). The CDR3 is 15 residues long. The CDR3 region has the DNA TGTGCCAGCAGCTTAGTAGGGGGCGGTTACGAGACCCAGTACTTC. Protein product: CASSLVGGGYETQYF.

J is TRBJ2-5 and V is TRBV5-8; D possibly uses TRBD1 or TRBD2 (5 bases each). The CDR3 length is 14 residues. Germline lookup yields CDR1 SGHTS and CDR2 YDEGEE. The V and J ends lost 3 bases and 5 bases respectively, with 14 bases between them. CDR3 nucleotides: TGTGCCAGCAGCTATTTCGGGGCCGTGGAGACCCAGTACTTC. Encoded protein: CASSYFGAVETQYF.

This chain joins TRBV7-9 and TRBJ2-1, with 10 positions matching TRBD2. V dropped 1 base and J dropped 0; count of bases not matched to a gene: 6. Looked up from germline, CDR1 is SEHNR and CDR2 is FQNEAQ (reference sequence). The CDR3 has 18 amino acids. As DNA, the CDR3 is TGTGCCAGCAGCTTAGGTCTAGCGGGGGAAAGCTCCTACAATGAGCAGTTCTTC. Its protein is CASSLGLAGESSYNEQFF.

This chain uses TRBV7-2 with TRBJ2-1, with 8 nucleotides matching TRBD1. Germline CDR1 reads SGHTA; CDR2 reads FQGNSA. Trimming at V came to 5 bases and at J to 7 bases, leaving 7 bases not matched to a gene. The CDR3 is 14 residues long. The chain's CDR3 is CASSIGQGRNEQFF. As DNA, the CDR3 is TGTGCCAGCAGCATCGGACAGGGTAGAAATGAGCAGTTCTTC.

The chain is built from TRBV7-9 and TRBJ1-6; D remains unclear. CDR1 and CDR2 (germline): SEHNR, FQNEAQ (reference sequence). The V end lost 2 bases, the J end lost 6 bases, and 2 bases lay between the germline ends. The CDR3 has 12 residues. The chain's CDR3 is CASSLINSPLHF. The DNA for the CDR3 is TGTGCCAGCAGCTTAATTAATTCACCCCTCCACTTT.

The chain joins TRBV11-2 to TRBJ2-7, with TRBD1 matching over 11 bases. Germline V lookup: CDR1 SGHAT, CDR2 FQNNGV. This CDR3 is built from 14 residues. Losses at the gene ends were 6 bases for V and 2 bases for J; bases not matched to a gene: 3. The CDR3 reads CASSWDRGAYEQYF. The CDR3 DNA reads TGTGCCAGCAGTTGGGACAGGGGGGCCTACGAGCAGTACTTC.

Of note for this clone: This sample includes further DNA sequences coding for the same CDR3. The chain uses TRBV30 and TRBJ2-7; no definite D call. Germline CDR1 GTSNPN, CDR2 SVGIG (reference sequence). The CDR3 has 13 amino acids. V was clipped by 0 bases and J by 4 bases, with 10 bases between them. The CDR3 bases are TGTGCCTGGAGTGTAGGGCTGGGGTACGAGCAGTACTTC. Protein sequence: CAWSVGLGYEQYF.

The chain joins TRBV10-2 to TRBJ1-1; D remains unclear. Germline CDR1 WSHSY, CDR2 SAAADI. Trimming took off 0 bases at V and 4 bases at J, with 12 bases between the two ends. This CDR3 has 15 residues. The CDR3 sequence: CASSESLKGTTEAFF. The CDR3 DNA follows: TGCGCCAGCAGTGAGTCGTTGAAGGGCACCACTGAAGCTTTCTTT.

The V and J genes are TRBV28 and TRBJ1-4; possible D gene TRBD1, 5 bases. Germline V CDR1 and CDR2: MDHEN, SYDVKM. Trimming pared 7 bases from V and 0 bases from J, leaving 21 bases between. The CDR3 loop spans 18 amino acids. Here the CDR3 reads CASTLFGGTGATNEKLFF. In DNA form, the CDR3 reads TGTGCCAGCACACTATTCGGGGGGACTGGTGCAACTAATGAAAAACTGTTTTTT.

This chain uses TRBV25-1 with TRBJ2-1; no firm D call. The ends were cut back, 3 bases at V and 0 bases at J, with 9 bases in the middle. This CDR3 region has 15 residues. Germline V gene lookup returns CDR1 MGHDK and CDR2 SYGVNS. The CDR3 nucleotides read TGTGCCAGCAGTGATGGGAAGAGCTCCTACAATGAGCAGTTCTTC. This translates into CASSDGKSSYNEQFF.

This chain uses TRBV5-1 with TRBJ1-1; TRBD1 might be the D (5 bases). The germline V gene encodes CDR1 SGHRS and CDR2 YFSETQ. Trimming took off 4 bases at V and 4 bases at J, with 11 bases between the two ends. This CDR3 is built from 13 residues. The CDR3 sequence is CASSEGRSTEAFF. The CDR3 DNA follows: TGCGCCAGCAGCGAGGGGAGGAGCACTGAAGCTTTCTTT.

The chain has TRBV2 and TRBJ2-1; D unresolved. The CDR3 contains 14 residues. From germline, CDR1 is SNHLY and CDR2 FYNNEI. The V gene lost 10 bases and the J gene lost 2 bases, with 15 bases spanning the gap. For the CDR3, the DNA is TGTGCCACTGCTGAGACTCCTCCCTACAATGAGCAGTTCTTC. It is translated as CATAETPPYNEQFF.

This clone appeared once. J is TRBJ1-2 and V is TRBV19, with D hard to call. Germline loops: CDR1 LNHDA, CDR2 SQIVND (reference sequence). V was cut by 6 bases and J by 6 bases, with 14 bases left in between. This CDR3 contains 13 residues. The CDR3 coding sequence is TGTGCCAGTAGGAACGGCGAACAGAATGGCTACACCTTC. This translates into CASRNGEQNGYTF.